The clone carrying this T cell receptor beta chain appeared a few times. Antigen unknown. The germline gives CDR1 ENHRY, CDR2 SYGVKD. The CDR3 sequence is 14 residues long. Trimming left V 5 bases short and J 0 bases short, with 11 bases between. This record comes from a study of blood T cells in healthy people across ages. Regarding the study as a whole: Age showed a roughly linear inverse relationship with TCR beta diversity per million T cells.

Sample-barcoded 5' priming and a J-beta primer mix drove a second PCR of roughly 7 to 11 cycles. Each CDR3 protein gets one entry after TCRdb re-called the 5' RACE reads with MiXCR. The sample includes more than 1.4 million distinct CDR3 sequences, around 42% of them seen just once. The sequence derives from a woman aged 18 to 35 in good health. Material for sequencing was blood. J is TRBJ2-7 and V is TRBV10-3; TRBD1 or TRBD2 may be the D gene (5 bases each). In DNA, the CDR3 is TGTGCCATCAGTCAAGGGGCGGGCTCCTACGAGCAGTACTTC. Amino acids: CAISQGAGSYEQYF.